This T cell receptor beta chain was sequenced during a study of CD8 T cells in Susac syndrome. About the study: Treatment status at blood draw for the Susac syndrome patients was therapy-naive, corticosteroids, or intravenous immunoglobulin alone.

With random hexamers, 0.5 to 1 ug RNA was reverse transcribed. With immunoSEQ multiplex PCR, TCR beta CDR3 was amplified across 54 Vbeta and 13 Jbeta. TCRdb used MiXCR to reprocess the immunoSEQ multiplex PCR reads, holding one entry per CDR3 protein. There are around 170,000 distinct CDR3 sequences in the sample; approximately 94% occur only once, and 0.098% lies in the top ten. This CDR3 spans 15 amino acids. The germline gives CDR1 LGHNA, CDR2 YNFKEQ. Trimming left V 0 bases short and J 1 base short, with 8 bases between. Both CD4+ and CD8+ T cells were negatively isolated, and TEMRA cells underwent FACS enrichment.

This receptor was obtained from a human donor with Susac syndrome. This chain connects TRBV4-2 to TRBJ2-3; possibly TRBD2 for D (5 bases). The sequenced sample consisted of CD4+ T cells from PBMCs. The CDR3 nucleotides are TGTGCCAGCAGCCAAGACGGGGTCCGCACAGATACGCAGTATTTT. It codes for CASSQDGVRTDTQYF.